This TCR beta chain stems from a study of neurological immune-mediated disorders. The overall study: Within the group of 34 multiple sclerosis patients, roughly 30 were relapsing-remitting, while 3 were secondary progressive.

TCRdb re-analysed the 5' RACE reads in MiXCR, keeping a single row per CDR3 protein. The data show 84,000 or so distinct CDR3 sequences, about 4% seen once. This sample's time point: longitudinal time-point 3. The CDR3 is 14 residues long. Germline loops: CDR1 SEHNR, CDR2 FQNEAQ (reference sequence). Between the trimmed V and J ends, which lost 6 bases and 1 base, there was a span of 10 bases. At least ten counts were recorded for this clonotype. This sequence joins TRBV7-9 and TRBJ1-3, with a possible D match to TRBD1 (6 bases). The clonotype was recovered from an older woman with multiple sclerosis. The sequenced sample was PBMCs. The CDR3: CASRHRDSGNTIYF. The DNA of the CDR3 is TGTGCCAGCAGACACAGGGATTCTGGAAACACCATATATTTT.